These T cell receptor beta chains were read from a single sample in a study of blood T cell repertoires in COVID-19. Measured with immunoSEQ multiplex PCR; TCRdb has only the in-frame clones, and not every one. The table includes approximately 200,000 clones, about 85% detected once. Input material: peripheral blood. These receptor sequences come from a woman aged 80 or over with COVID-19, enrolled during active disease. CDR3s include the opening cysteine and the closing phenylalanine or tryptophan. The D gene is left open where the match is weak. Only some rows state a clone size, as once, few, many or a class for expanded clones.

clone size,D gene,V gene,J gene,CDR3 DNA,CDR3 protein
.,TRBD1,TRBV25-1,TRBJ1-6,TGTGCCAGCAGTGGATTTCCCGGGACAGATAATTCACCCCTCCACTTT,CASSGFPGTDNSPLHF
.,.,TRBV5-8,TRBJ2-5,TGTGCCAGCAGCTCCGGGACAAACAGTCAAGAGACCCAGTACTTC,CASSSGTNSQETQYF
once,.,TRBV29-1,TRBJ2-5,TGCAGCGTTGTGGGACTGAAGGGGGAGACCCAGTACTTC,CSVVGLKGETQYF
.,.,TRBV3-1/TRBV3-2,TRBJ1-1,TGTGCCAGCAGCCAAAAACGAACAGGCGTGATGAACACTGAAGCTTTCTTT,CASSQKRTGVMNTEAFF
.,.,TRBV5-6,TRBJ2-5,TGTGCCAGCAGCTTGGGGCGGGACTTCGGGACCCAGTACTTC,CASSLGRDFGTQYF
.,TRBD1,TRBV29-1,TRBJ2-5,TGCAGCGTAGGGACAGGGAAAGAGACCCAGTACTTC,CSVGTGKETQYF
.,.,TRBV24-1,TRBJ1-2,TGTGCCACCAGTGATGCACTTGGCTACACCTTC,CATSDALGYTF
.,TRBD1,TRBV19,TRBJ1-2,TGTGCCAGTAGTATCCGACAGGGGCCCTATGGCTACACCTTC,CASSIRQGPYGYTF
few,TRBD1,TRBV24-1,TRBJ1-2,TGTGCCACCAGTGACAACGGGGGACAGAGCACTAACTATGGCTACACCTTC,CATSDNGGQSTNYGYTF
.,.,TRBV20-1,TRBJ1-2,TGCAGTGGGGAGGGGGTTTATGGCTACACCTTC,CSGEGVYGYTF
.,TRBD2,TRBV3-1/TRBV3-2,TRBJ2-5,TGTGCCAGCAGCAAAGTCGGGGGGACGGGTTGGGAGACCCAGTACTTC,CASSKVGGTGWETQYF
.,TRBD2,TRBV7-2,TRBJ2-3,TGTGCCAGCAGCCGTTCTAGCGGGGGGAGCACAGATACGCAGTATTTT,CASSRSSGGSTDTQYF
.,.,TRBV5-1,TRBJ2-3,TGCGCCACCAATGACGGGACAGATACGCAGTATTTT,CATNDGTDTQYF
.,TRBD1,TRBV6-5,TRBJ2-5,TGTGCCAGCCGGACAGGCGGAGAGACTCAGTACTTC,CASRTGGETQYF
.,.,TRBV15,TRBJ1-5,TGTGCCACCAGCCCACCGCGGGTGGCTAGCAATCAGCCCCAGCATTTT,CATSPPRVASNQPQHF
.,TRBD1,TRBV7-3,TRBJ1-1,TGTGCCAGCAGCTTGACAGGGCCTAACACTGAAGCTTTCTTT,CASSLTGPNTEAFF
.,.,TRBV29-1,TRBJ2-2,TGCAGCGTTGTGCCCGCCCGGGGCACCGGGGAGCTGTTTTTT,CSVVPARGTGELFF
.,.,TRBV6-2/TRBV6-3,TRBJ1-1,TGTGCCAACAGTCGCGGGGACACTGAAGCTTTCTTT,CANSRGDTEAFF
.,.,TRBV5-1,TRBJ2-5,TGCGCCAGCAGCTTGGGGGGCGCGAAAGAGACCCAGTACTTC,CASSLGGAKETQYF
.,.,TRBV3-1/TRBV3-2,TRBJ2-5,TGTGCCAGCAGCCAAACCGGGACACAGTACTTC,CASSQTGTQYF
.,TRBD1,TRBV19,TRBJ1-2,TGTGCCAGTAGTTCGACAGGGGACGTTTCTGGCTACACCTTC,CASSSTGDVSGYTF
once,.,TRBV18,TRBJ2-2,TGTGCCAGCTCACTGGGGACTTTCGACGGGGAGCTGTTTTTT,CASSLGTFDGELFF
.,.,TRBV24-1,TRBJ2-7,TGTGCCACCAGTGATACCATGACATTTCGGACTTCCCAGCAGTACTTC,CATSDTMTFRTSQQYF
.,TRBD1,TRBV2,TRBJ1-1,TGTGCCAGCAGCCGACAGGGATACGACACTGAAGCTTTCTTT,CASSRQGYDTEAFF
.,.,TRBV9,TRBJ2-3,TGTGCCAGCAGCGTAGCCGAAGGGGTAGGGACAGATACGCAGTATTTT,CASSVAEGVGTDTQYF
once,TRBD1,TRBV5-1,TRBJ2-5,TGCGCCAGCAGCTCCGAGGGACAGGGGTTCGAGACCCAGTACTTC,CASSSEGQGFETQYF
.,.,TRBV4-2,TRBJ1-5,TGTGCCAGCAGCCAAGAGTCGGGCAATCAGCCCCAGCATTTT,CASSQESGNQPQHF
.,TRBD1,TRBV28,TRBJ2-3,TGTGCCAGCCGGGACAGTTTCACAGATACGCAGTATTTT,CASRDSFTDTQYF
.,.,TRBV3-1/TRBV3-2,TRBJ1-2,TGTGCCAGCAGCCAAGATGGAGGAGGGTTTGGTGGCTACACCTTC,CASSQDGGGFGGYTF
.,TRBD1,TRBV7-9,TRBJ1-5,TGTGCCAGCAGCCCAGGGGACAGCCTCCAGCATTTT,CASSPGDSLQHF
few,.,TRBV3-1/TRBV3-2,TRBJ1-3,TGTGCCAGCAGCCAAGATCGGGCGGGAAGGGGAAACACCATATATTTT,CASSQDRAGRGNTIYF
.,TRBD2,TRBV29-1,TRBJ2-3,TGCAGCGTCCGCCTAAGCGGGGGTCGAACAGATACGCAGTATTTT,CSVRLSGGRTDTQYF
.,TRBD1,TRBV28,TRBJ1-1,TGTGCCAGCAGTTTAACAGGGGGAGGGAACACTGAAGCTTTCTTT,CASSLTGGGNTEAFF
few,.,TRBV5-1,TRBJ1-3,TGCGCCAGCAGCTTTTCCGGGGTTTATGGAAACACCATATATTTT,CASSFSGVYGNTIYF
once,.,TRBV28,TRBJ1-5,TGTGCCAGCAGAGGACAGTCCACGCCCGTAAGTCAGCCCCAGCATTTT,CASRGQSTPVSQPQHF
.,.,TRBV6-2/TRBV6-3,TRBJ1-6,TGTGCCAGCAGCGAAATACAAACACCCCTCCACTTT,CASSEIQTPLHF
.,.,TRBV2,TRBJ1-5,TGTGCCAGCAACAGGGAGTCTAGCAATCAGCCCCAGCATTTT,CASNRESSNQPQHF
.,.,TRBV7-8,TRBJ1-2,TGTGCCAGCCGCTCCTCCAGTAATAACTATGGCTACACCTTC,CASRSSSNNYGYTF
.,TRBD2,TRBV5-1,TRBJ2-3,TGCGCCAGCAGCTTGGCTACTAGCGCAGATACGCAGTATTTT,CASSLATSADTQYF
.,TRBD1,TRBV7-8,TRBJ2-7,TGTGCCAGCAACTCACAGGGGGCGTACGAGCAGTACTTC,CASNSQGAYEQYF
.,.,TRBV5-8,TRBJ1-1,TGTGCCAGCAGCTTCCGAACAGTCATGAACACTGAAGCTTTCTTT,CASSFRTVMNTEAFF
.,TRBD1,TRBV5-1,TRBJ2-2,TGCGCCAGCAGCGCACCGGGACAGGGGGCCGCCGGGGAGCTGTTTTTT,CASSAPGQGAAGELFF
.,TRBD1,TRBV6-2/TRBV6-3,TRBJ1-2,TGTGCCAGCAGCCTAGGACAGGTCTATGGCTACACCTTC,CASSLGQVYGYTF
.,.,TRBV21-1,TRBJ1-1,TGTGCCAGCAGCTCCAAGCGGACGGGGAACACTGAAGCTTTCTTT,CASSSKRTGNTEAFF
.,TRBD1,TRBV6-5,TRBJ1-5,TGTGCCAGCAGTCTACAGGGGGCGAGTCAGCCCCAGCATTTT,CASSLQGASQPQHF
.,.,TRBV11-2,TRBJ2-5,TGTGCCAGCAGCTTAGGGACAAAAGAGACCCAGTACTTC,CASSLGTKETQYF
.,.,TRBV5-4,TRBJ1-3,TGTGCCAGCAGCCCGGTTCCGTCTGGAAACACCATATATTTT,CASSPVPSGNTIYF
.,.,TRBV6-2/TRBV6-3,TRBJ2-1,TGTGCCAGCAGTTATCCCAGCTCCTACAATGAGCAGTTCTTC,CASSYPSSYNEQFF
.,.,TRBV5-1,TRBJ2-1,TGCGCCAGCAGCTTGACCGGGGGTGGGTTGTATGAGCAGTTCTTC,CASSLTGGGLYEQFF
.,.,TRBV28,TRBJ2-2,TGTGCCAGCAGTTTTGCAGGAAACACCGGGGAGCTGTTTTTT,CASSFAGNTGELFF
.,TRBD1,TRBV19,TRBJ1-2,TGTGCCAGTAGTTTGGGACAGGGGATCGGTGGCTACACCTTC,CASSLGQGIGGYTF
few,.,TRBV12-3/TRBV12-4,TRBJ1-2,TGTGCCAGCAGCCTCCCGGGAAGTGGCTACACCTTC,CASSLPGSGYTF
.,.,TRBV28,TRBJ1-2,TGTGCCAGTGTGGGGCGGACCTATTCGAGTGGCTACACCTTC,CASVGRTYSSGYTF
.,TRBD1,TRBV5-1,TRBJ1-5,TGCGCCAGCAGCTTATCGACAGGGGAGGGTCAGCCCCAGCATTTT,CASSLSTGEGQPQHF
.,.,TRBV6-5,TRBJ1-3,TGTGCCAGCAGGGACAGCTCTGGAAACACCATATATTTT,CASRDSSGNTIYF
.,.,TRBV4-2,TRBJ2-3,TGTGCCAGCAGCCAAGATCGGAGTGATACGCAGTATTTT,CASSQDRSDTQYF
many,TRBD1,TRBV28,TRBJ1-5,TGTGCCAGCAGACCGGGACAGGGCAATCAGCCCCAGCATTTT,CASRPGQGNQPQHF
.,TRBD1,TRBV6-6,TRBJ1-4,TGTGCCAGCATTACCGACAGGGTCGACGAAAAACTGTTTTTT,CASITDRVDEKLFF
few,TRBD1,TRBV6-5,TRBJ2-7,TGTGCCAGTCGGACAGGGGACTACGAGCAGTACTTC,CASRTGDYEQYF
.,.,TRBV19,TRBJ2-3,TGTGCCAGTAGTATAGCAGGGGTGGGGGCCAGCACAGATACGCAGTATTTT,CASSIAGVGASTDTQYF